The entry that follows covers one TCR beta chain sequence. Using immunoSEQ multiplex PCR, the repertoire was profiled, and TCRdb retains in-frame clones only, with some absent. The repertoire holds about 520,000 clones, 95% to 96% seen once, with about 0.06% in the top ten. The sample is drawn from a study of shared clonotypes between healthy human individuals. The V gene's germline CDR1 is MNHEY and CDR2 SVGAGI. V was pared by 5 bases and J by 9 bases, with 17 bases between. The CDR3 has 14 amino acids. The rearrangement joins TRBV6-5 to TRBJ2-4; perhaps D is TRBD1 or TRBD2 (5 bases each). Sequencing used naive CD4+ T cells sorted from blood. Subset of the sample: CD45RA+ positively selected. The sequence was obtained from a woman between 25 and 40 years old in good health. CDR3 sequence (DNA): TGTGCCAGCAGTCCCTCGGGACGTTGGGTCATTCAGTACTTC. The encoded protein is CASSPSGRWVIQYF.